This T cell receptor (beta chain) was sequenced during a study of OX40 agonist ivuxolimab in advanced cancers. Looking at the study overall: Each patient was given ivuxolimab into a vein every 2 weeks, at 0.01 to 10 mg/kg.

Data came from immunoSEQ multiplex PCR; TCRdb stores just in-frame clones and leaves some out. This sample has fewer than 65,000 clones; 75% to 90% occur once, and the top ten carry 1.4%. The study, taken as a whole, reports: Expanded clones were, on average, more numerous among CD8+ T cells than CD4+.

CDR1 and CDR2 (germline): SGDLS, YYNGEE. J was trimmed by 5 bases and V by 4 bases; bases with no gene match: 4. The CDR3 loop spans 14 amino acids. About this clone itself: Antigen unknown.

The source material was CD4+ or CD8+ T cells sorted from blood, sampled in a trial of the OX40 agonist ivuxolimab. The chain employs TRBV9 and TRBJ1-4; 8 nucleotides line up with TRBD1. The clonotype comes from an adult with an advanced solid tumor such as melanoma, head and neck, liver or kidney cancer. The CDR3 loop reads CASSLRQGNEKLFF. CDR3 bases: TGTGCCAGCAGCCTCAGACAGGGGAATGAAAAACTGTTTTTT.